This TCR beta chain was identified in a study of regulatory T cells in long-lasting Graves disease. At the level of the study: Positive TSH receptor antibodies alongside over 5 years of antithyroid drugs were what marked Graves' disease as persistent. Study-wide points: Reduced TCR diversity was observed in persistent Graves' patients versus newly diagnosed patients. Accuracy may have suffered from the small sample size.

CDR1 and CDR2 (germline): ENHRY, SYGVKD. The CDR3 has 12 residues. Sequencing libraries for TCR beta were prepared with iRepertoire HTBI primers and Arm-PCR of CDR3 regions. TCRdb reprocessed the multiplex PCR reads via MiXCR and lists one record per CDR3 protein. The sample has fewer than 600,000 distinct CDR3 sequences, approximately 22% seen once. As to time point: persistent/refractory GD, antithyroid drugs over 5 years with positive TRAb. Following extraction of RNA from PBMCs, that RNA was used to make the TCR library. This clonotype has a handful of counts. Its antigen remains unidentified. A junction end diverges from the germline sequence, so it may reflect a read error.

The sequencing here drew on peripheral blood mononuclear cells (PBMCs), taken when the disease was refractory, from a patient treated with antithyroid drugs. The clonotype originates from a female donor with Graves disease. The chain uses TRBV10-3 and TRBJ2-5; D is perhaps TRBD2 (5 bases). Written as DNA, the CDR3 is TGTGCCATCAGGGGAGAGGAAGAGATCCAGTACTTC. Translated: CAIRGEEEIQYF.